Shown below are 21 T cell receptor beta chains from a single sample sequenced in a study of Ad26.COV2.S vaccination and SARS-CoV-2 variants. Regarding treatment: over 15 received Ad26.COV2.S at low or high dose, single or two shots; several received placebo; per-sample allocation not given. Sampling occurred on day 63 after the first vaccine or placebo injection. The data were produced by immunoSEQ multiplex PCR, yet TCRdb's version contains in-frame clones alone and is incomplete. The table includes 350,000 to 500,000 clones, around 89% detected once. The sample in question was peripheral blood, obtained in a trial of Ad26.COV2.S vaccine versus placebo. These TCRs come from a person between 18 and 60 years old who received the Ad26.COV2.S COVID-19 vaccine or a placebo.

J is TRBJ2-5 and V is TRBV27; unclear D gene. Trimming stripped 6 bases from V and 1 base from J, with 15 bases between. This CDR3 comprises 15 residues. The V gene's germline CDR1 is MNHEY and CDR2 SMNVEV (reference sequence). CDR3 sequence (DNA): TGTGCCAGCAGGAATACTTTAACCATCCAAGAGACCCAGTACTTC. Its protein is CASRNTLTIQETQYF.

The chain uses TRBV5-6 and TRBJ1-5; unclear D gene. Germline values: CDR1 SGHDT, CDR2 YYEEEE. This CDR3 spans 14 amino acids. V was clipped by 2 bases and J by 6 bases, with 12 bases between them. The DNA for the CDR3 is TGTGCCAGCAGCTTTGGCCTGGATGGTCAGCCCCAGCATTTT. Translating gives CASSFGLDGQPQHF. Using reference TRBV5-6 and TRBJ1-5 for the parts outside the CDR3, the full variable domain is DAGVTQSPTHLIKTRGQQVTLRCSPKSGHDTVSWYQQALGQGPQFIFQYYEEEERQRGNFPDRFSGHQFPNYSSELNVNALLLGDSALYLCASSFGLDGQPQHFGDGTRLSIL.

V is TRBV2 and J is TRBJ2-3; D remains unclear. This CDR3 contains 12 residues. V was shortened by 7 bases and J by 0 bases, with 5 bases between the two germline ends. From germline, CDR1 is SNHLY and CDR2 FYNNEI. The CDR3 bases are TGTGCCAGCACTGCTAGCACAGATACGCAGTATTTT. This codes for CASTASTDTQYF.

The V gene is TRBV6-5, the J gene TRBJ2-1; D is unclear. With 8 bases removed from V and 0 bases from J, the gap between germline ends came to 8 bases. The length of the CDR3 is 13 residues. The germline CDR1 and CDR2 sequences are MNHEY and SVGAGI. The DNA of the CDR3 is TGTGCCAGCCGGGCTAACTCCTACAATGAGCAGTTCTTC. It encodes CASRANSYNEQFF.

The genes are TRBV3-1 (or the pseudogene TRBV3-2) and TRBJ2-7; D possibly matches TRBD1 or TRBD2 (6 bases each). Per the germline V gene, CDR1 is LGHDT and CDR2 is YNNKEL (reference sequence). This CDR3 contains 16 residues. Between the trimmed V and J ends, which lost 1 base and 0 bases, there was a span of 13 bases. Written as DNA, the CDR3 is TGTGCCAGCAGCCAAGCTTTCGGGGGCCGCTCCTACGAGCAGTACTTC. It specifies CASSQAFGGRSYEQYF.

The rearrangement links TRBV28 to TRBJ2-1; D perhaps matches TRBD2 (6 bases). This CDR3 contains 16 residues. Germline assignment: CDR1 MDHEN and CDR2 SYDVKM. Between the trimmed V and J ends, which lost 4 bases and 0 bases, there was a span of 13 bases. The CDR3 loop reads CASSSVTSLSYNEQFF. CDR3 coding DNA: TGTGCCAGCAGTTCTGTGACTAGTCTCTCCTACAATGAGCAGTTCTTC.

This rearrangement joins TRBV6-1 to TRBJ2-5; D gene unclear. Germline CDR1 reads MNHNS; CDR2 reads SASEGT. Trimming shortened V by 1 base and J by 3 bases, and 6 bases separated the two germline ends. The CDR3 has 13 amino acids. The CDR3 loop is CASSEVLEETQYF. CDR3 bases: TGTGCCAGCAGTGAAGTCCTCGAAGAGACCCAGTACTTC.

This chain joins TRBV15 and TRBJ1-4, with 9 bases identical to TRBD1. The CDR3 loop spans 16 amino acids. V shed 0 bases and J 8 bases; nucleotides not matched to a gene: 7. Germline V gene lookup returns CDR1 LNHNV and CDR2 YYDKDF (reference sequence). The DNA of the CDR3 is TGTGCCACCAGCAGAGATTCGACAGGGGGTTGGGAAAAACTGTTTTTT. This encodes CATSRDSTGGWEKLFF.

This clone was detected a few times. This sequence joins TRBV5-1 and TRBJ1-3; D remains unclear. CDR1 and CDR2 (germline): SGHRS, YFSETQ. This CDR3 is built from 15 residues. V shed 4 bases and J shed 8 bases, with 19 bases lying between them. The CDR3 coding sequence is TGCGCCAGCAGCCCGGATGGTGGCAGGATGGACACCATATATTTT. Translation: CASSPDGGRMDTIYF.

The chain links TRBV3-1 (or the pseudogene TRBV3-2) to TRBJ2-3; TRBD1 matches 8 bases. The CDR3 is made up of 18 amino acids. Unmatched junction bases numbered 11, after V lost 1 base and J lost 2 bases. Germline V gene data show CDR1 as LGHDT and CDR2 as YNNKEL (reference sequence). CDR3 region: CASSQAYRGSRDTDTQYF. CDR3 nucleotides: TGTGCCAGCAGCCAAGCTTACAGGGGGAGTAGGGACACAGATACGCAGTATTTT.

This sequence joins TRBV4-3 and TRBJ1-1, with D unresolved. Germline CDR1 and CDR2: LGHNA and YSLEER. The ends were cut back, 4 bases at V and 1 base at J, with 13 bases in the middle. The CDR3 consists of 15 residues. The CDR3, as DNA: TGCGCCAGCAGCCCGGATGGGGAGGAGAACACTGAAGCTTTCTTT. Translation gives CASSPDGEENTEAFF.

The chain uses TRBV20-1 and TRBJ2-7; D is undetermined. The ends were cut back, 3 bases at V and 2 bases at J, with 11 bases in the middle. The germline V gene has CDR1 DFQATT and CDR2 SNEGSKA (reference sequence). The CDR3 runs to 13 residues. The CDR3 coding sequence is TGCAGTGCTAGTGCTGGGGAACCCTACGAGCAGTACTTC. Its protein is CSASAGEPYEQYF.

The chain uses TRBV6-1 and TRBJ1-2; D remains unclear. This CDR3 contains 15 residues. The germline V gene has CDR1 MNHNS and CDR2 SASEGT. Trimming pared 3 bases from V and 0 bases from J, leaving 11 bases between. CDR3 in DNA: TGTGCCAGCAGTGAGGGAATGCGAGCTAACTATGGCTACACCTTC. Its translation is CASSEGMRANYGYTF.

The rearrangement links TRBV28 to TRBJ1-2, with 9 nucleotides matching TRBD1. Germline V CDR1 and CDR2: MDHEN, SYDVKM. V lost 6 bases and J lost 5; bases outside the gene matches: 19. The CDR3 runs 18 residues. The CDR3 reads CASREAGTGNPLSYGYTF. For the CDR3, the DNA is TGTGCCAGCAGGGAAGCCGGGACAGGGAATCCCCTGAGTTATGGCTACACCTTC.

The CDR3 region has the DNA TGTGCCAGCAGCGTCGACCCAGACAGGGGCGATGAGCAGTTCTTC. Its translation is CASSVDPDRGDEQFF. The rearrangement joins TRBV9 to TRBJ2-1, with 8 positions matching TRBD1. Per germline, CDR1 SGDLS and CDR2 YYNGEE. CDR3 length equals 15 residues. J gave up 8 bases and V 2 bases, and 9 bases lay outside the gene matches. Drawing the rest from reference TRBV9 and TRBJ2-1, the complete variable domain is DSGVTQTPKHLITATGQRVTLRCSPRSGDLSVYWYQQSLDQGLQFLIQYYNGEERAKGNILERFSAQQFPDLHSELNLSSLELGDSALYFCASSVDPDRGDEQFFGPGTRLTVL.

The chain employs TRBV5-6 and TRBJ2-6; a possible D gene is TRBD1 (6 bases). The CDR3 length is 15 residues. The germline V gene encodes CDR1 SGHDT and CDR2 YYEEEE. Trimming removed 0 bases at V and 2 bases at J, with 6 bases between. Here the CDR3 reads CASSLGQAGANVLTF. In DNA form, the CDR3 reads TGTGCCAGCAGCTTGGGACAGGCTGGGGCCAACGTCCTGACTTTC.

V gene TRBV27 combines with J gene TRBJ2-5; D is unresolved. The CDR3 extends over 13 amino acids. Germline V gene data show CDR1 as MNHEY and CDR2 as SMNVEV (reference sequence). V was pared by 3 bases and J by 0 bases, with 5 bases between. CDR3 in amino acids: CASSLTYQETQYF. CDR3 DNA: TGTGCCAGCAGTTTGACGTACCAAGAGACCCAGTACTTC.

The chain joins TRBV6-5 to TRBJ1-5; D remains ambiguous. Germline V gene data show CDR1 as MNHEY and CDR2 as SVGAGI. Trimming removed 2 bases from V and 6 bases from J, with 11 bases in between. This CDR3 region has 14 residues. The CDR3 DNA follows: TGTGCCAGCAGTTACACCCCCCACAGTCAGCCCCAGCATTTT. This translates into CASSYTPHSQPQHF.

V is TRBV6-2 or TRBV6-3 and J is TRBJ1-2, with D possibly matching TRBD1 (5 bases). V was pared by 6 bases and J by 4 bases, with 15 bases between. This CDR3 has 14 residues. CDR1 is MNHEY, CDR2 SVGEGT, per germline. The CDR3 here is CASSPGMTGYGYTF. The CDR3 DNA is TGTGCCAGCAGCCCAGGGATGACGGGCTATGGCTACACCTTC.

The J gene is TRBJ2-2, the V gene TRBV7-2; 10 bases are shared with TRBD1. The CDR3 sequence is 17 residues long. The trim removed 7 bases at V and 0 bases at J, leaving 8 bases unmatched. The germline V gene encodes CDR1 SGHTA and CDR2 FQGNSA. CDR3 sequence: CASTLAGTGANTGELFF. CDR3 DNA: TGTGCCAGCACCCTAGCAGGGACAGGGGCGAACACCGGGGAGCTGTTTTTT.

The CDR3 DNA is TGTGCCAGCAGCTTAGTCGGGCAGGGGCAGTATTTT. Protein: CASSLVGQGQYF. The chain uses TRBV7-2 and TRBJ2-3; D possibly corresponds to TRBD1 (5 bases). In germline, CDR1 is SGHTA, CDR2 FQGNSA. This CDR3 spans 12 amino acids. The V gene lost 1 base and the J gene lost 11 bases, with 10 bases spanning the gap.